What follows are 20 T cell receptor beta chains derived from one specimen sequenced in a study of T cell repertoires in cytomegalovirus infection (dated by TCRdb to between 2018 and 2021). Sequenced on an Illumina HiSeq 1500. TCRdb ran its own pipeline on the public reads, namely fastp trimming at Q25 and MiXCR clone calling, and kept in-frame beta chains. For every CDR3 protein sequence, its rows merge into one entry that carries the most common genes and DNA. The sample has 450,000 to 600,000 distinct CDR3 sequences on record, 11% of them singletons. Approximately 10% of the sample lies in the top ten. The sequenced material came from PBMCs. These receptors all come from a human donor in good health (CMV status not recorded). Some clones in this sample may be carry-over from other donors' samples.

The chain carries TRBV5-1 and TRBJ2-5, with 10 bases lining up with TRBD1. With 0 bases clipped from V and 5 bases from J, the junction kept 7 bases outside the gene matches. CDR3 length: 16 residues. The germline V gene encodes CDR1 SGHRS and CDR2 YFSETQ. Written as DNA, the CDR3 is TGCGCCAGCAGCTTGGCCCAAGGACAGGGGGTCGAGACCCAGTACTTC. Its translation is CASSLAQGQGVETQYF.

There are many counts of this clonotype. This sequence joins TRBV29-1 and TRBJ1-3; 7 nucleotides align to TRBD1. The CDR3 runs 15 residues. The J segment lost 0 bases and the V segment lost 3 bases, leaving 5 bases of the junction unmatched. The germline V gene has CDR1 SQVTM and CDR2 ANQGSEA. Written as DNA, the CDR3 is TGCAGCGTTGAGAGGGACAGCAGCTCTGGAAACACCATATATTTT. Its translation is CSVERDSSSGNTIYF.

This clonotype was recorded many times. CDR3 residues: CSASAGPSNQPQHF. The CDR3 coding sequence is TGCAGTGCTAGTGCGGGCCCTAGCAATCAGCCCCAGCATTTT. J is TRBJ1-5 and V is TRBV20-1; D not certain. The CDR3 contains 14 residues. Trimming took 3 bases from V and 0 from J, leaving 9 bases between them. Germline V lookup: CDR1 DFQATT, CDR2 SNEGSKA (reference sequence).

This rearrangement joins TRBV5-6 to TRBJ1-2; 8 bases are a match to TRBD1. The germline gives CDR1 SGHDT, CDR2 YYEEEE. The junction had 7 bases not matched to a gene; V was cut back by 5 bases and J by 7 bases. This CDR3 is built from 13 residues. The CDR3 sequence is CASRRDRPFGYTF. DNA of the CDR3: TGTGCCAGCAGGAGGGACAGGCCTTTTGGCTACACCTTC.

This clonotype was picked up many times. The chain employs TRBV7-2 and TRBJ1-3, with 7 bases matching TRBD1. Germline V CDR1 and CDR2: SGHTA, FQGNSA. V lost 5 bases and J lost 6; bases outside the gene matches: 7. The CDR3 sequence is 14 residues long. The CDR3 here is CASSPGDRENTIYF. The CDR3 bases are TGTGCCAGCAGCCCCGGGGACAGAGAAAACACCATATATTTT.

This clonotype showed up many times. V is TRBV7-2 and J is TRBJ1-4; D might be TRBD1 (5 bases). Germline V lookup: CDR1 SGHTA, CDR2 FQGNSA. Trimming pared 1 base from V and 8 bases from J, leaving 20 bases between. This CDR3 is built from 17 residues. The CDR3 DNA sequence: TGTGCCAGCAGCTTAGTCCGGGGGGACCGAGGGAGAGAAAAACTGTTTTTT. Its translation: CASSLVRGDRGREKLFF. Full variable domain (rest looked up from reference TRBV7-2 and TRBJ1-4): GAGVSQSPSNKVTEKGKDVELRCDPISGHTALYWYRQSLGQGLEFLIYFQGNSAPDKSGLPSDRFSAERTGGSVSTLTIQRTQQEDSAVYLCASSLVRGDRGREKLFFGSGTQLSVL.

In this sample, this clonotype turned up a few times. This sequence joins TRBV2 and TRBJ2-4; 10 nucleotides agree with TRBD2. V was clipped by 2 bases and J by 5 bases; unmatched bases: 9. The CDR3 is 17 amino acids. Germline assignment: CDR1 SNHLY and CDR2 FYNNEI. The CDR3 reads CASSEWGLAGAENIQYF. CDR3 DNA: TGTGCCAGCAGTGAATGGGGGCTAGCGGGGGCCGAAAACATTCAGTACTTC. The complete variable domain, with remaining parts taken from reference TRBV2 and TRBJ2-4, reads EPEVTQTPSHQVTQMGQEVILRCVPISNHLYFYWYRQILGQKVEFLVSFYNNEISEKSEIFDDQFSVERPDGSNFTLKIRSTKLEDSAMYFCASSEWGLAGAENIQYFGAGTRLSVL.

The table lists this clonotype with many counts. The rearrangement links TRBV7-2 to TRBJ2-7, with 8 bases lining up with TRBD1. The V gene end was trimmed by 3 bases and the J gene end by 12 bases; junction bases not matched to a gene: 7. The CDR3 extends over 12 amino acids. Germline values: CDR1 SGHTA, CDR2 FQGNSA. CDR3 bases: TGTGCCAGCAGCTTTCTCGGACAGGGCCGGTACTTC. Its protein is CASSFLGQGRYF.

This clonotype was observed at least ten times. The chain recombines TRBV20-1 with TRBJ2-1; 8 bases align to TRBD1. Germline V gene data show CDR1 as DFQATT and CDR2 as SNEGSKA (reference sequence). This CDR3 has 13 amino acids. The chain's CDR3 is CRIRGQVYNEQFF. The CDR3 region has the DNA TGCAGGATCAGGGGGCAGGTGTACAATGAGCAGTTCTTC.

Ten or more counts support this clonotype. The CDR3 nucleotides read TGTGCCAGCAGCTTAGTGTACTCCTCTGGAAACACCATATATTTT. Translation: CASSLVYSSGNTIYF. The rearrangement joins TRBV11-2 to TRBJ1-3; D unresolved. The CDR3 has 15 residues. V was pared by 1 base and J by 0 bases, with 7 bases between. Germline V gene lookup returns CDR1 SGHAT and CDR2 FQNNGV.

This clonotype was seen ten or more times. This rearrangement joins TRBV27 to TRBJ1-5, with a possible D match to TRBD1 (5 bases). Trimming left V 6 bases short and J 1 base short, with 10 bases between. The V gene's germline CDR1 is MNHEY and CDR2 SMNVEV (reference sequence). The CDR3 has 14 amino acids. CDR3 in amino acids: CASRRGPSNQPQHF. As DNA, the CDR3 is TGTGCCAGCAGACGGGGACCAAGCAATCAGCCCCAGCATTTT.

V and J are TRBV13 and TRBJ2-3, with 7 bases matching TRBD1. Germline CDR1 PRHDT, CDR2 FYEKMQ (reference sequence). The J segment lost 2 bases and the V segment lost 2 bases, leaving 10 bases of the junction unmatched. CDR3 size: 17 residues. This CDR3 is CASSLRDSFSTTDTQYF. The CDR3 DNA reads as TGTGCCAGCAGCTTACGGGACAGCTTTTCCACCACAGATACGCAGTATTTT.

This clonotype appeared many times. The chain joins TRBV11-2 to TRBJ1-1; D is undetermined. This CDR3 contains 16 residues. V lost 1 base and J lost 0, with 12 bases in between. The germline CDR1 and CDR2 sequences are SGHAT and FQNNGV. The CDR3 DNA reads TGTGCCAGCAGCTTAGTCGGCCGGAACTTGAACACTGAAGCTTTCTTT. Its protein product is CASSLVGRNLNTEAFF.

In its sample, this clonotype was seen many times. This chain links TRBV18 with TRBJ1-4; D gene uncertain. Between the trimmed V and J ends, which lost 8 bases and 2 bases, there was a span of 12 bases. Germline CDR1 is KGHSH and CDR2 is LQKENI. This CDR3 is 14 amino acids long. The CDR3 here is CASSPPATNEKLFF. The CDR3 DNA is TGTGCCAGCAGTCCCCCGGCCACTAATGAAAAACTGTTTTTT.

Ten or more counts support this clonotype. J is TRBJ1-1 and V is TRBV7-3; D is uncertain. Trimming pared 6 bases from V and 1 base from J, leaving 9 bases between. From germline, CDR1 is SGHTA and CDR2 FQGTGA. The CDR3 has 13 residues. In DNA form, the CDR3 reads TGTGCCAGCAGGTCCGGGAGGAACACTGAAGCTTTCTTT. Residues: CASRSGRNTEAFF.

This clonotype has ten or more counts. The chain couples TRBV11-1 to TRBJ2-7; 10 bases agree with TRBD1. Germline loops: CDR1 SGHAT, CDR2 FQDESV (reference sequence). Trimming cost V 3 bases and J 6 bases; bases outside gene matches: 5. The CDR3 consists of 14 residues. The CDR3 spells CASSFGTGDLEQYF. In DNA form, the CDR3 reads TGTGCCAGCAGCTTCGGGACAGGGGATCTCGAGCAGTACTTC. Together with reference TRBV11-1 and TRBJ2-7, the CDR3 gives the full variable domain: EAEVAQSPRYKITEKSQAVAFWCDPISGHATLYWYRQILGQGPELLVQFQDESVVDDSQLPKDRFSAERLKGVDSTLKIQPAELGDSAMYLCASSFGTGDLEQYFGPGTRLTVT.

This clonotype was counted between two and nine times. The gene calls are TRBV20-1 and TRBJ2-2; D possibly corresponds to TRBD2 (6 bases). Trimming pared 2 bases from V and 3 bases from J, leaving 13 bases between. Per germline, CDR1 DFQATT and CDR2 SNEGSKA (reference sequence). The CDR3 spans 15 residues. The CDR3 DNA reads as TGCAGTGCTAGACCGGTGGAGGGCGACACCGGGGAGCTGTTTTTT. Protein product: CSARPVEGDTGELFF.

This clonotype was observed at least ten times. The J gene is TRBJ2-1, the V gene TRBV20-1; 8 positions agree with TRBD2. There are 14 residues in the CDR3. Trimming at V came to 2 bases and at J to 1 base, leaving 1 base not matched to a gene. Germline V CDR1 and CDR2: DFQATT, SNEGSKA (reference sequence). Here the CDR3 reads CSARLAGSYNEQFF. The CDR3 DNA reads TGCAGTGCTAGACTAGCGGGTTCCTACAATGAGCAGTTCTTC.

This clonotype came up many times. This chain connects TRBV7-2 to TRBJ2-5; TRBD1 agrees at 7 bases. CDR1 is SGHTA, CDR2 FQGNSA, per germline. Trimming removed 2 bases from V and 1 base from J; junction bases left unmatched: 4. The CDR3 extends over 15 amino acids. CDR3 amino acids: CASSLQGQTQETQYF. DNA of the CDR3: TGTGCCAGCAGCTTACAGGGACAGACCCAAGAGACCCAGTACTTC.

This clonotype was observed at least ten times. The CDR3 loop is CASSWQGGDGYTF. The CDR3 DNA reads TGTGCCAGCAGCTGGCAGGGGGGGGATGGCTACACCTTC. The chain carries TRBV5-5 and TRBJ1-2; 7 positions match TRBD1. CDR3 length: 13 residues. After removal of 3 bases from V and 6 bases from J, the junction contained 5 bases not matched to a gene. CDR1 and CDR2 from the germline V gene are SGHKS and YYEKEE (reference sequence).